This T cell receptor beta chain was identified in a study of cytomegalovirus exposure and HLA in healthy donors. Findings of the study overall: In most subjects, TCR beta sequences reportedly gave accurate predictions of HLA-A and HLA-B alleles. A further, later analysis showed that HLA-associated TCR beta chains (compared with equally common others) were more clonally expanded.

The CDR3 is 14 amino acids. Trimming shortened V by 6 bases and J by 2 bases, and 14 bases separated the two germline ends. Germline CDR1 and CDR2: MNHEY and SVGAGI. In this sample, this clone turned up a few times. Its antigen is as yet unknown. Both 60 Vbeta primers and 13 Jbeta primers went into the PCR. Libraries were prepared by immunoSEQ multiplex PCR; TCRdb keeps only in-frame clonotypes and omits some of them. The sample consists of over 130,000 clones, 76% of them appearing once. Sample: PBMCs. The J gene is TRBJ2-7, the V gene TRBV6-5; no clear D. The receptor was isolated from a middle-aged man in good health and CMV-seronegative. This chain's CDR3 is CASRPIRPPYEQYF. In DNA form, the CDR3 reads TGTGCCAGCAGGCCTATTCGCCCCCCCTACGAGCAGTACTTC.